These 24 T cell receptor beta chains originate from one sample sequenced in a study of blood T cell repertoires in COVID-19. Clones were read by immunoSEQ multiplex PCR, and TCRdb kept only the in-frame ones, dropping some. The profile shows roughly 21,000 clones, 83% of them singletons. The sequenced sample was peripheral blood. These TCRs come from a human donor in a cohort sampled during active COVID-19.

The rearrangement uses TRBV7-8 and TRBJ2-3, with 7 bases lining up with TRBD2. After removal of 6 bases from V and 8 bases from J, the junction contained 14 bases not matched to a gene. The CDR3 contains 15 residues. From germline, CDR1 is SGHVS and CDR2 FQNEAQ. CDR3: CASRRDYASGRTQYF. As DNA, the CDR3 is TGTGCCAGCAGAAGGGACTACGCATCAGGTCGTACGCAGTATTTT.

The chain couples TRBV23-1 to TRBJ2-2; a weak D match, TRBD1 (7 bases). TRBV23-1 is given ORF status, its function remaining uncertain. The V gene lost 7 bases and the J gene lost 2 bases, with 14 bases spanning the gap. The CDR3 spans 15 residues. CDR3 coding DNA: TGCGCCAGCATCGGAGGGGGCTCCAACACCGGGGAGCTGTTTTTT. It specifies CASIGGGSNTGELFF.

This clone was observed a single time. The chain combines TRBV27 with TRBJ2-7; 8 bases are a match to TRBD1. V lost 6 bases, J lost 4 bases, and 11 bases stayed unmatched. Germline V lookup: CDR1 MNHEY, CDR2 SMNVEV (reference sequence). This CDR3 contains 15 residues. The CDR3 region has the DNA TGTGCCAGCAGCTCGGACAGGGAACGCACTTACGAGCAGTACTTC. The encoded protein is CASSSDRERTYEQYF.

The chain combines TRBV7-9 with TRBJ1-1; D is uncertain. Germline V gene lookup returns CDR1 SEHNR and CDR2 FQNEAQ (reference sequence). The ends were cut back, 1 base at V and 8 bases at J, with 8 bases in the middle. The CDR3 loop spans 12 amino acids. The DNA for the CDR3 is TGTGCCAGCAGCTTAGAGGCCGGGGAAGCTTTCTTT. It translates to CASSLEAGEAFF. Drawing the rest from reference TRBV7-9 and TRBJ1-1, the complete variable domain is DTGVSQNPRHKITKRGQNVTFRCDPISEHNRLYWYRQTLGQGPEFLTYFQNEAQLEKSRLLSDRFSAERPKGSFSTLEIQRTEQGDSAMYLCASSLEAGEAFFGQGTRLTVV.

This clone has just one count. The chain carries TRBV5-1 and TRBJ1-2; TRBD1 matches at 7 bases. The V gene's germline CDR1 is SGHRS and CDR2 YFSETQ. There are 14 residues in the CDR3. The V gene end was trimmed by 4 bases and the J gene end by 7 bases; junction bases not matched to a gene: 10. The DNA for the CDR3 is TGCGCCAGCAGCCCCGACAGGGTTAGAGGTGGCTACACCTTC. This codes for CASSPDRVRGGYTF.

This chain joins TRBV6-5 and TRBJ2-1, with a weak D call TRBD1 (5 bases). The CDR3 has 13 residues. Germline CDR1 and CDR2: MNHEY and SVGAGI. The V end lost 6 bases, the J end lost 7 bases, and 13 bases lay between the germline ends. Here the CDR3 DNA reads TGTGCCAGCAGCGGTGCAGGGCCGAATGAGCAGTTCTTC. It translates to CASSGAGPNEQFF.

The V call is TRBV28, the J call TRBJ1-5; 10 bases line up with TRBD1. The germline V gene has CDR1 MDHEN and CDR2 SYDVKM. The J segment lost 3 bases and the V segment lost 6 bases, leaving 8 bases of the junction unmatched. This CDR3 spans 16 amino acids. DNA of the CDR3: TGTGCCAGCAGCCCCCCGGGACAGGGGTACAATCAGCCCCAGCATTTT. This encodes CASSPPGQGYNQPQHF.

This sequence joins TRBV6-5 and TRBJ1-4; TRBD1 matches at 7 bases. This CDR3 is 13 amino acids long. The trim removed 8 bases at V and 8 bases at J, leaving 8 bases unmatched. Per germline, CDR1 MNHEY and CDR2 SVGAGI. CDR3 sequence (DNA): TGTGCCAGCTCGGGACAGTTAGGGGAAAAACTGTTTTTT. Amino acid sequence: CASSGQLGEKLFF.

The chain joins TRBV2 to TRBJ1-2; D remains unclear. The CDR3 spans 12 residues. Trimming took off 9 bases at V and 0 bases at J, with 8 bases between the two ends. Germline V gene lookup returns CDR1 SNHLY and CDR2 FYNNEI. The CDR3: CARRITNYGYTF. The CDR3 DNA reads as TGTGCCAGGAGAATAACTAACTATGGCTACACCTTC.

The CDR3 DNA sequence: TGCAGTGCTAGTCGCTCCGACAGGGGGCGACCCAGAAACCCCTACGAGCAGTACTTC. This translates into CSASRSDRGRPRNPYEQYF. This chain joins TRBV20-1 and TRBJ2-7; 10 bases are shared with TRBD1. The CDR3 extends over 19 amino acids. After removal of 3 bases from V and 2 bases from J, the junction contained 19 bases not matched to a gene. Germline V lookup: CDR1 DFQATT, CDR2 SNEGSKA (reference sequence).

CDR3 sequence: CASSDRRQSNTDTQYF. In DNA form, the CDR3 reads TGCGCCAGCAGTGACCGTAGACAGTCTAACACAGATACGCAGTATTTT. The chain carries TRBV10-2 and TRBJ2-3, with D maybe TRBD1 (5 bases). The CDR3 is made up of 16 amino acids. V dropped 3 bases and J dropped 2 bases, with 15 bases sitting between them. Germline assignment: CDR1 WSHSY and CDR2 SAAADI.

The chain has TRBV28 and TRBJ2-7; D is unclear. In germline, CDR1 is MDHEN, CDR2 SYDVKM. Trimming shortened V by 6 bases and J by 3 bases, and 6 bases separated the two germline ends. The CDR3 has 11 residues. CDR3 loop: CASSIHYEQYF. The CDR3 DNA follows: TGTGCCAGCAGCATCCACTACGAGCAGTACTTC. Drawing the rest from reference TRBV28 and TRBJ2-7, the complete variable domain is DVKVTQSSRYLVKRTGEKVFLECVQDMDHENMFWYRQDPGLGLRLIYFSYDVKMKEKGDIPEGYSVSREKKERFSLILESASTNQTSMYLCASSIHYEQYFGPGTRLTVT.

This clone was counted only a few times. This chain joins TRBV3-1 (or the pseudogene TRBV3-2) and TRBJ2-5, with D possibly matching TRBD1 (6 bases). Germline V gives CDR1 LGHDT, CDR2 YNNKEL (reference sequence). V lost 0 bases, J lost 5 bases, and 19 bases lay in between. The CDR3 length is 17 residues. This CDR3 reads CASSQDWSGAGSETQYF. DNA for the CDR3: TGTGCCAGCAGCCAAGATTGGTCAGGGGCCGGTTCGGAGACCCAGTACTTC.

V is TRBV27 and J is TRBJ1-5; the match to TRBD1 covers 7 bases. The CDR3 is 12 residues long. Germline-derived CDR1 and CDR2 are MNHEY and SMNVEV (reference sequence). The J segment lost 7 bases and the V segment lost 6 bases, leaving 3 bases of the junction unmatched. The CDR3 region is CASRGQSQPQHF. CDR3 nucleotides: TGTGCCAGCAGGGGACAGAGCCAGCCCCAGCATTTT.

This clone was seen only once. In DNA, the CDR3 is TGTGCCAGCAGCAAGACCGACAGGGGGCTGGGGACCCAGTACTTC. Amino acid sequence: CASSKTDRGLGTQYF. This chain links TRBV7-6 with TRBJ2-5; 10 bases are shared with TRBD1. Germline lookup yields CDR1 SGHVS and CDR2 FNYEAQ. There are 15 residues in the CDR3. V trimming: 5 bases; J trimming: 7 bases; junction bases outside the gene matches: 10.

The gene calls are TRBV6-4 and TRBJ2-1; perhaps TRBD2 as D (5 bases). V dropped 11 bases and J dropped 2 bases, with 13 bases sitting between them. The CDR3 covers 13 residues. Germline V gene lookup returns CDR1 MRHNA and CDR2 SNTAGT. The CDR3 DNA reads TGTGCCGTTGCGAGAGGGCCCTACAATGAGCAGTTCTTC. As protein: CAVARGPYNEQFF.

V gene TRBV6-1 combines with J gene TRBJ1-1; D is ambiguous. V was shortened by 1 base and J by 0 bases, with 6 bases between the two germline ends. The CDR3 sequence is 14 residues long. Germline V gene lookup returns CDR1 MNHNS and CDR2 SASEGT. CDR3: CASSEGGVNTEAFF. CDR3 DNA: TGTGCCAGCAGTGAAGGTGGAGTGAACACTGAAGCTTTCTTT.

The V and J genes are TRBV6-5 and TRBJ2-7; tentative D call: TRBD1 (6 bases). Trimming took off 5 bases at V and 0 bases at J, with 11 bases between the two ends. The V gene's germline CDR1 is MNHEY and CDR2 SVGAGI. The CDR3 contains 14 residues. The CDR3 DNA sequence: TGTGCCAGCAGTAGGACAGTAAGCTCCTACGAGCAGTACTTC. Its protein product is CASSRTVSSYEQYF.

DNA for the CDR3: TGTGCCAGCAGCCCCTGGGGGGGGCATCCAGATACGCAGTATTTT. This encodes CASSPWGGHPDTQYF. The chain uses TRBV7-2 and TRBJ2-3; a weak D match, TRBD2 (7 bases). V lost 5 bases, J lost 4 bases, and 16 bases lay in between. Per the germline V gene, CDR1 is SGHTA and CDR2 is FQGNSA. The CDR3 totals 15 residues.

The chain has TRBV4-1 and TRBJ2-5; the D is unclear. This CDR3 has 13 residues. Germline values: CDR1 MGHRA, CDR2 YSYEKL. The V and J ends lost 4 bases and 1 base respectively, with 7 bases between them. CDR3 sequence (DNA): TGCGCCAGCAGCCCGAGTCTCCAAGAGACCCAGTACTTC. Amino acid sequence: CASSPSLQETQYF.

This clone was picked up a small number of times. The V and J genes are TRBV2 and TRBJ1-1, with 7 nucleotides matching TRBD1. Germline CDR1 SNHLY, CDR2 FYNNEI. The CDR3 covers 14 residues. The V gene end was trimmed by 6 bases and the J gene end by 0 bases; junction bases not matched to a gene: 4. The CDR3 loop reads CASRARGVNTEAFF. The DNA of the CDR3 is TGTGCCAGCAGGGCCAGGGGGGTGAACACTGAAGCTTTCTTT. Supplemented by reference TRBV2 and TRBJ1-1, the full variable domain reads EPEVTQTPSHQVTQMGQEVILRCVPISNHLYFYWYRQILGQKVEFLVSFYNNEISEKSEIFDDQFSVERPDGSNFTLKIRSTKLEDSAMYFCASRARGVNTEAFFGQGTRLTVV.

CDR3 nucleotide sequence: TGTGCCAGCAGCTGGGCCGACGGGGCCAACGTCCTGACTTTC. Encoded protein: CASSWADGANVLTF. This chain uses TRBV5-6 with TRBJ2-6; D is undetermined. The V end lost 3 bases, the J end lost 4 bases, and 8 bases lay between the germline ends. In germline, CDR1 is SGHDT, CDR2 YYEEEE. The CDR3 consists of 14 residues.

The chain couples TRBV7-3 to TRBJ1-1; D is possibly TRBD1 (6 bases). The germline gives CDR1 SGHTA, CDR2 FQGTGA. This CDR3 comprises 13 residues. Deletions cut 2 bases from V and 6 bases from J, with 10 bases between. The chain's CDR3 is CASSLERGSEAFF. CDR3 coding DNA: TGTGCCAGCAGCTTAGAAAGGGGGTCTGAAGCTTTCTTT.

The chain recombines TRBV4-1 with TRBJ1-2, with a tentative D call TRBD1 (6 bases). The V and J ends lost 2 bases and 4 bases respectively, with 17 bases between them. Looked up from germline, CDR1 is MGHRA and CDR2 is YSYEKL. The CDR3 totals 16 residues. The CDR3: CASSQTRTARAYGYTF. The CDR3, as DNA: TGCGCCAGCAGCCAAACCCGGACAGCAAGAGCCTATGGCTACACCTTC.